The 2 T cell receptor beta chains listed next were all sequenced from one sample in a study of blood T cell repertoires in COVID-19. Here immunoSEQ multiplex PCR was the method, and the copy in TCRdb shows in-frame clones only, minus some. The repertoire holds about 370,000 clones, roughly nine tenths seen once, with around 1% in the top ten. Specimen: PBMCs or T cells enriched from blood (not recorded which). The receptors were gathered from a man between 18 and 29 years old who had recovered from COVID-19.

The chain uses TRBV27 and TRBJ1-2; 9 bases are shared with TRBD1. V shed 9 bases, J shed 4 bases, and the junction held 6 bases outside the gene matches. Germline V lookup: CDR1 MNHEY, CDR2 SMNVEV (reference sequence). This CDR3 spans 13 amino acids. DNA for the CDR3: TGTGCCAGTGGGGACAGGGAGGCCTATGGCTACACCTTC. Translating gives CASGDREAYGYTF.

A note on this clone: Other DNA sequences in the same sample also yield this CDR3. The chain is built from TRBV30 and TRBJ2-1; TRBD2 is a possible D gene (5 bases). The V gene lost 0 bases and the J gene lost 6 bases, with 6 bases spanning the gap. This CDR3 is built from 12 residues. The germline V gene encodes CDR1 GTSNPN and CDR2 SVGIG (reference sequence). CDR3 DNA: TGTGCCTGGAGTGTTCGGGGCAATGAGCAGTTCTTC. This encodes CAWSVRGNEQFF.